This record looks at one T cell receptor (beta chain) sequence and its context. The antigen is unknown. This sample was taken from a study of T cell responses to AZD1222 COVID-19 vaccine. General observations from the study: At baseline, seropositivity was found in only six or seven AZD1222 recipients.

Trimming removed 5 bases at V and 2 bases at J, with 10 bases between. The CDR3 is 12 residues long. Germline CDR1 is GTSNPN and CDR2 is SVGIG (reference sequence). The protocol was immunoSEQ multiplex PCR, while the TCRdb copy is restricted to in-frame clones and leaves out a portion. The table has around 220,000 clones, roughly 94% seen once. The TCR was taken from an adult who received the MenACWY meningococcal vaccine as a control. V usage is TRBV30 and J usage is TRBJ2-7; TRBD2 might be the D (5 bases). The material was peripheral blood, obtained 28 days after the second dose of the MenACWY control vaccine. The CDR3 here is CAWEGSTYEQYF. CDR3 bases: TGTGCCTGGGAGGGTTCCACCTACGAGCAGTACTTC. Based on the CDR3 plus reference TRBV30 and TRBJ2-7, the full variable domain is SQTIHQWPATLVQPVGSPLSLECTVEGTSNPNLYWYRQAAGRGLQLLFYSVGIGQISSEVPQNLSASRPQDRQFILSSKKLLLSDSGFYLCAWEGSTYEQYFGPGTRLTVT.